The clone carrying this T cell receptor (beta chain) was recorded once. The antigen remains undetermined. This record belongs to a study of cytomegalovirus exposure and HLA in healthy donors. Vbeta (60) and Jbeta (13) primers were used in the PCR. The repertoire was sequenced with immunoSEQ multiplex PCR; TCRdb's copy has only in-frame clones and lacks some. The sample includes about 130,000 clones, around 80% of them seen just once. Notes on the study in general: Beyond CMV serostatus, there was no information to go on about immune exposure.

This CDR3 is 13 amino acids long. CDR1 is MNHEY and CDR2 is SMNVEV in the germline V gene (reference sequence). Trimming took 2 bases from V and 2 from J, leaving 4 bases between them. The sequenced sample consisted of PBMCs. This TCR was recovered from a human donor in good health. The chain couples TRBV27 to TRBJ2-4; D not resolved. This CDR3 is CASSLTSKNIQYF. The DNA of the CDR3 is TGTGCCAGCAGTTTAACATCCAAAAACATTCAGTACTTC.